The clone carrying this T cell receptor (beta chain) was picked up many times. Its antigen is not known. Per the germline V gene, CDR1 is SGHNT and CDR2 is YYREEE (reference sequence). V lost 4 bases to trimming and J lost 5 bases, with 12 bases between them. The CDR3 covers 13 residues. The sample originates from a study of identical twins. Whole-study findings and limits: Whereas memory repertoires showed no such difference, abundant cord blood beta clonotypes carried fewer insertions. Beta out-of-frame sequences showed weaker excess twin sharing. There was more out-of-frame TCR alpha sharing in monozygotic twins than models estimated.

Addition of a universal primer site occurred through template switching, and cDNA carried unique molecular identifiers. From the 5' RACE reads, TCRdb called clonotypes with MiXCR, one entry per CDR3 protein. The table lists 640,000 or so distinct CDR3 sequences, around 6.1% of them singletons, with about 1.8% in the top ten. The clonotype comes from a young man in good health. What was sequenced was naive T cells sorted from blood. The rearrangement uses TRBV5-4 and TRBJ2-5; TRBD2 is a possible D gene (5 bases). The CDR3 nucleotides are TGTGCCAGCAGCCTCGGGATGGGGGAGACCCAGTACTTC. Its translation: CASSLGMGETQYF.